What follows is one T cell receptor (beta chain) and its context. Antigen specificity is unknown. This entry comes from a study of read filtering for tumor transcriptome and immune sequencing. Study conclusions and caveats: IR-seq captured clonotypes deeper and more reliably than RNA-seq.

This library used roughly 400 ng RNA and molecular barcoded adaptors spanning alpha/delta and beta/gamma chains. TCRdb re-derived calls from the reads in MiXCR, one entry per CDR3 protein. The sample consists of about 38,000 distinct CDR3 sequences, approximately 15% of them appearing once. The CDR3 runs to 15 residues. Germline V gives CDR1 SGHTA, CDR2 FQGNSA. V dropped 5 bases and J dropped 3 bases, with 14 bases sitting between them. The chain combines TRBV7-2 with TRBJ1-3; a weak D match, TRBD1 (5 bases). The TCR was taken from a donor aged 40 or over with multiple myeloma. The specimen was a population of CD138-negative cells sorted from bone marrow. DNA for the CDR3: TGTGCCAGCAGCACCGGATACCAGGGTGGAAACACCATATATTTT. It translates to CASSTGYQGGNTIYF.